This is a list of T cell receptor beta chains from one sample in a study of cytomegalovirus exposure and HLA in healthy donors. Assay: immunoSEQ multiplex PCR; the TCRdb copy retains only in-frame clones and omits some. The table shows approximately 120,000 clones, with more than 60% occurring only once. The source material was PBMCs. These receptors originate from a female donor in good health and CMV-seronegative. Both conserved end residues are part of each CDR3. A D gene is named only where the DNA matches it firmly. For some rows the clone size is stated as once, few or many, or as a class when expanded; others skip it.

>13|.|TRBD1|TRBV6-5|TRBJ1-1
TGTGCCAGCATTGGGGACAGGGCCACTGAAGCTTTCTTT
CASIGDRATEAFF
>18|.|.|TRBV7-2|TRBJ2-1
TGTGCCAGCAGCCTTAGGTACGAGGGGGGGCCGTCAGCGAGTGAGCAGTTCTTC
CASSLRYEGGPSASEQFF
>14|.|TRBD2|TRBV6-5|TRBJ2-7
TGTGCCAGCAGTTTTAGCGGGAGCTCCTACGAGCAGTACTTC
CASSFSGSSYEQYF
>15|.|TRBD1|TRBV19|TRBJ1-2
TGTGCCAGTAAGAAGACAGGGGAGACTAACTATGGCTACACCTTC
CASKKTGETNYGYTF
>16|.|.|TRBV19|TRBJ1-1
TGTGCCAGTACCACCCTCTCGACATCAGGGAACACTGAAGCTTTCTTT
CASTTLSTSGNTEAFF
>15|few|TRBD2|TRBV5-4|TRBJ2-7
TGTGCCAGCAGTCGGACTAGCGGGGGGTCCTACGAGCAGTACTTC
CASSRTSGGSYEQYF
>13|few|TRBD1|TRBV29-1|TRBJ2-7
TGCAGCGTTGGGGACAGGGGGGTGTACGAGCAGTACTTC
CSVGDRGVYEQYF
>17|.|TRBD1|TRBV9|TRBJ1-2
TGTGCCAGCAGCGCCCGCACAGGGGGCGAACCAAGATACGGCTACACCTTC
CASSARTGGEPRYGYTF
>14|.|.|TRBV5-5|TRBJ2-7
TGTGCCAGCATCCGAAGCTGGACAGACTACGAGCAGTACTTC
CASIRSWTDYEQYF
>15|.|TRBD2|TRBV18|TRBJ2-2
TGTGCCAGCTCACCCCGGCAGGGAGGGACCGGGGAGCTGTTTTTT
CASSPRQGGTGELFF
>14|.|.|TRBV5-4|TRBJ1-1
TGTGCCAGCAGCCCATTTACACTGAACACTGAAGCTTTCTTT
CASSPFTLNTEAFF
>15|.|TRBD1|TRBV30|TRBJ2-3
TGTGCCTGGAGTAATGGACAGGGGGGGGCAGATACGCAGTATTTT
CAWSNGQGGADTQYF
>14|.|.|TRBV5-1|TRBJ1-3
TGCGCCAGCAGTCCGACACTGTCTGGAAACACCATATATTTT
CASSPTLSGNTIYF
>17|.|.|TRBV5-4|TRBJ1-2
TGTGCCAGCAGCGACCGTCCTTTTAACAGGGTTAACTATGGCTACACCTTC
CASSDRPFNRVNYGYTF
>14|.|TRBD2|TRBV6-1|TRBJ2-3
TGTGCCAGCAGTACCGGACTAGGCGACCGAGCGCAGTATTTT
CASSTGLGDRAQYF
>15|.|.|TRBV14|TRBJ2-5
TGTGCCAGCAGCCAACTGTCCTCCGGGAGAGAGACCCAGTACTTC
CASSQLSSGRETQYF
>15|.|TRBD1|TRBV6-1|TRBJ2-7
TGTGCCAGCAGTGAAGTGGGGACAGGGAACTACGAGCAGTACTTC
CASSEVGTGNYEQYF
>16|.|.|TRBV18|TRBJ1-6
TGTGCCAGCTCACCAAAGACCTGGGGGGGCGCGTCACCCCCCCACTTT
CASSPKTWGGASPPHF
>15|.|TRBD1|TRBV16|TRBJ2-7
TGTGCCAGCAGCCAACCGGACAGGGGGCTAGGGGAGCAGTACTTC
CASSQPDRGLGEQYF
>11|.|.|TRBV6-1|TRBJ2-3
TGTGCCAGCAGTGTACGGGTTACGCAGTATTTT
CASSVRVTQYF
>14|.|.|TRBV11-1|TRBJ1-2
TGTGCCAGCAGCGCGGGGACGGTTAACTATGGCTACACCTTC
CASSAGTVNYGYTF
>15|.|TRBD1|TRBV7-9|TRBJ1-1
TGTGCCAGCAGCTTAGGGGGACAGCTCAACACTGAAGCTTTCTTT
CASSLGGQLNTEAFF
>13|.|.|TRBV11-2|TRBJ2-7
TGTGCCAGCAGCTTAAGGGGTCGGTACGAGCAGTACTTC
CASSLRGRYEQYF
>17|.|TRBD1|TRBV19|TRBJ1-3
TGTGCCAGTAGTATCGGAACCCCAGGGGGCTCTGGAAACACCATATATTTT
CASSIGTPGGSGNTIYF
>14|few|.|TRBV6-1|TRBJ2-7
TGTGCCAGCAGTGAGGCGCAGGGGGGCTACGAGCAGTACTTC
CASSEAQGGYEQYF
>15|.|TRBD2|TRBV19|TRBJ2-1
TGTGCCAGTAAAGCTAGCGGGGGAACCTACAATGAGCAGTTCTTC
CASKASGGTYNEQFF
>14|.|.|TRBV5-1|TRBJ2-3
TGCGCCAGCACTCGACGGGGGTTCACAGATACGCAGTATTTT
CASTRRGFTDTQYF
>14|.|.|TRBV7-2|TRBJ2-5
TGTGCCAGCAGCCCCCCGGGTCCAAAAGAGACCCAGTACTTC
CASSPPGPKETQYF
>15|few|.|TRBV4-2|TRBJ1-2
TGTGCCAGCAGCCAAGATATAAACAGGGACTATGGCTACACCTTC
CASSQDINRDYGYTF
>14|.|.|TRBV2|TRBJ2-7
TGTGCCAGCAGTCGAGGGGGGGCCAACTACGAGCAGTACTTC
CASSRGGANYEQYF
>11|.|.|TRBV29-1|TRBJ1-2
TGCAGCGTTGAGGAGAACTATGGCTACACCTTC
CSVEENYGYTF